The clone carrying this T cell receptor (beta chain) was seen a handful of times. CDR1 and CDR2 from the germline V gene are MDHEN and SYDVKM. This CDR3 has 12 amino acids. The V gene lost 6 bases and the J gene lost 4 bases, with 9 bases spanning the gap. These data originate in a study of T cells in Graves' hyperthyroidism and ophthalmopathy. Amplification targeted TCR beta CDR3 regions from RNA transcripts. A first-round RT-PCR of the TCR CDR3 used the HTBI primer set. TCRdb re-derived calls from the multiplex PCR reads in MiXCR, one entry per CDR3 protein. The data hold approximately 260,000 distinct CDR3 sequences, with around 15% observed a single time.

This receptor was taken from a woman between 45 and 60 years old with Graves' hyperthyroidism that later progressed to Graves' ophthalmopathy. Sequencing was done on a sample of blood. The chain uses TRBV28 and TRBJ1-2; D unclear. The CDR3 loop reads CASSMVVYGYTF. Here the CDR3 DNA reads TGTGCCAGCAGCATGGTGGTCTATGGCTACACCTTC.